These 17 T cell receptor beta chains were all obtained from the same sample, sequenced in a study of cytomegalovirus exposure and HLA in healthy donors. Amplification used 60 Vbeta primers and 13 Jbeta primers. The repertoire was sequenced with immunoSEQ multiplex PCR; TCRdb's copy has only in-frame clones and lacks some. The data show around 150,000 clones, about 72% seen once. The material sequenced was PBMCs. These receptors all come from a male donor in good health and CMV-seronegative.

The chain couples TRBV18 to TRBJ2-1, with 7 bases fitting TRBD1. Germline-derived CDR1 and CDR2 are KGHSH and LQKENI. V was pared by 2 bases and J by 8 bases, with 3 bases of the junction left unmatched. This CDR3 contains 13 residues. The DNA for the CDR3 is TGTGCCAGCTCACCAACTGGACAGGATGAGCAGTTCTTC. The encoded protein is CASSPTGQDEQFF.

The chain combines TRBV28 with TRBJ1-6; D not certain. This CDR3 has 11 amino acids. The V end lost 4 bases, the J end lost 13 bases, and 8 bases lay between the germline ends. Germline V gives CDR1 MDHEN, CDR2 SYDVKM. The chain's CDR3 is CASSSSPPLHF. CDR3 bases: TGTGCCAGCAGTTCGTCCCCCCCCCTCCACTTT.

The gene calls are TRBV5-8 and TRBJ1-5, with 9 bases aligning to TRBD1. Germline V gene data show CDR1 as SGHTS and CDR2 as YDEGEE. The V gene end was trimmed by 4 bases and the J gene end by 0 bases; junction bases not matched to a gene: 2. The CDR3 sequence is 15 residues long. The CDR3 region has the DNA TGTGCCAGCAGCAAGGGACAGGGTAGCAATCAGCCCCAGCATTTT. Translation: CASSKGQGSNQPQHF.

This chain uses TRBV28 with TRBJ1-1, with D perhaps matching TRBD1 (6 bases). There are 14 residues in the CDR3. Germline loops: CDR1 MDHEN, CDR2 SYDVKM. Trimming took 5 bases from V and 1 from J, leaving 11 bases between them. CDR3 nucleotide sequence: TGTGCCAGCAGTCCCCGGACAGCGAACACTGAAGCTTTCTTT. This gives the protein CASSPRTANTEAFF.

The CDR3 bases are TGTGCCAGCAGCACAGTAGCGGGAGGGAAGAACAATGAGCAGTTCTTC. Translation: CASSTVAGGKNNEQFF. V is TRBV7-2 and J is TRBJ2-1; TRBD2 aligns across 11 bases. This CDR3 has 16 residues. CDR1 is SGHTA and CDR2 is FQGNSA in the germline V gene. Trimming removed 5 bases from V and 5 bases from J; junction bases left unmatched: 8.

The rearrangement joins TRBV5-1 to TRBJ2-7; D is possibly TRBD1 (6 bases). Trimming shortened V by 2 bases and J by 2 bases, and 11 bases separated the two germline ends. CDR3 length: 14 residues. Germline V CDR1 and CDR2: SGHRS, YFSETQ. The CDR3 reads CASSLGGNPYEQYF. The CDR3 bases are TGCGCCAGCAGCTTAGGGGGTAATCCCTACGAGCAGTACTTC.

For the CDR3, the DNA is TGTGCCAGCAGCTTATACAGGGGAACCAGGGACAACTACTACGAGCAGTACTTC. It translates to CASSLYRGTRDNYYEQYF. V usage is TRBV7-2 and J usage is TRBJ2-7; 7 bases line up with TRBD1. Germline CDR1 and CDR2: SGHTA and FQGNSA. This CDR3 spans 18 amino acids. The junction had 16 bases not matched to a gene; V was cut back by 2 bases and J by 3 bases.

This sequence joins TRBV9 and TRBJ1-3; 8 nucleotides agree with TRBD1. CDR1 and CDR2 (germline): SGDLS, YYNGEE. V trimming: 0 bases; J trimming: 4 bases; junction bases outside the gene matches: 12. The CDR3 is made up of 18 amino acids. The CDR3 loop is CASSVATNIRGPGNTIYF. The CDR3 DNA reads TGTGCCAGCAGCGTAGCTACGAACATCAGGGGGCCAGGAAACACCATATATTTT.

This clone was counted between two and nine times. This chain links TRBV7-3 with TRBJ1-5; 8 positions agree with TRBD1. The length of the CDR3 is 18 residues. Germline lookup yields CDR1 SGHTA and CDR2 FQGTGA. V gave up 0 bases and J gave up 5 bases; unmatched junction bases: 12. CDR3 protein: CASSLTFETGDGDQPQHF. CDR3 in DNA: TGTGCCAGCAGCTTAACCTTCGAGACAGGGGATGGTGATCAGCCCCAGCATTTT.

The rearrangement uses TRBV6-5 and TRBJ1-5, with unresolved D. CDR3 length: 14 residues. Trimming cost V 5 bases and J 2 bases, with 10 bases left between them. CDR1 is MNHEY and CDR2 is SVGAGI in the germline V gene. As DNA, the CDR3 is TGTGCCAGCAGTGAGGGTCAGGGCAATCAGCCCCAGCATTTT. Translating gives CASSEGQGNQPQHF.

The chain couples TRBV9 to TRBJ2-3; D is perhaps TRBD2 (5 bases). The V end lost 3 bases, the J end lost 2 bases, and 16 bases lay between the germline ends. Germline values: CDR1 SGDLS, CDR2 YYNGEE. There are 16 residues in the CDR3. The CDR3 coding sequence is TGTGCCAGCAGCGACCCCCCAGGAGGTGACACAGATACGCAGTATTTT. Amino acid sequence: CASSDPPGGDTDTQYF.

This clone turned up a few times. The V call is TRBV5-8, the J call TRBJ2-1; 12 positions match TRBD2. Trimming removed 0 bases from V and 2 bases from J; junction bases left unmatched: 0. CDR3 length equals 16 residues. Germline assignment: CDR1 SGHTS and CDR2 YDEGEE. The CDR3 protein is CASSLGTSGTYNEQFF. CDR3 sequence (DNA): TGTGCCAGCAGCTTGGGGACTAGCGGGACCTACAATGAGCAGTTCTTC.

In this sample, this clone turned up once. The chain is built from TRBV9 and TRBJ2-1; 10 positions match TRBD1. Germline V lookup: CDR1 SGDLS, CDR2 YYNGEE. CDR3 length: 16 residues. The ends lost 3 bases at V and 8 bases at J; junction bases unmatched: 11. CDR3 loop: CASSGGTGVGRDEQFF. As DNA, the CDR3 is TGTGCCAGCAGCGGTGGGACAGGGGTGGGACGTGATGAGCAGTTCTTC.

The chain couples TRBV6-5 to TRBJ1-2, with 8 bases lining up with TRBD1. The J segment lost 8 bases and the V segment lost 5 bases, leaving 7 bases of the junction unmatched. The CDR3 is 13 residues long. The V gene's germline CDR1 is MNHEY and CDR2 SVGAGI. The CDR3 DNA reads TGTGCCAGCAGTACTCCACAGGGGGGCGGCTACACCTTC. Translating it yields CASSTPQGGGYTF.

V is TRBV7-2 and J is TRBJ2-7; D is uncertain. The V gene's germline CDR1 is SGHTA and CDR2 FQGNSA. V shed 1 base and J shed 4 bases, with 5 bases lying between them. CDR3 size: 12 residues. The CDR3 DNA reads TGTGCCAGCAGCTTAGAGAGGTACGAGCAGTACTTC. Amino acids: CASSLERYEQYF. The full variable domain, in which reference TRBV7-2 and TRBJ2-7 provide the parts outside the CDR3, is GAGVSQSPSNKVTEKGKDVELRCDPISGHTALYWYRQSLGQGLEFLIYFQGNSAPDKSGLPSDRFSAERTGGSVSTLTIQRTQQEDSAVYLCASSLERYEQYFGPGTRLTVT.

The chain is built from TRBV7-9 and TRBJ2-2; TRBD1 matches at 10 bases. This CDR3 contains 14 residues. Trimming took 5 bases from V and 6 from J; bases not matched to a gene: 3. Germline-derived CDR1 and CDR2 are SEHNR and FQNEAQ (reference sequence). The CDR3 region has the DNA TGTGCCAGCAGCCGCGGACAGGGGGCCGGGGAGCTGTTTTTT. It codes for CASSRGQGAGELFF.

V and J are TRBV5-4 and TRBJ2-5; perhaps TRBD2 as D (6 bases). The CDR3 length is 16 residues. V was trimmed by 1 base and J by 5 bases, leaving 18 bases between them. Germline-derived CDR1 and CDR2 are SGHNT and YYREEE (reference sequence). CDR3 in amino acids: CASSLRRSAAGETQYF. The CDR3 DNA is TGTGCCAGCAGCTTGCGCCGTTCAGCGGCGGGGGAGACCCAGTACTTC.